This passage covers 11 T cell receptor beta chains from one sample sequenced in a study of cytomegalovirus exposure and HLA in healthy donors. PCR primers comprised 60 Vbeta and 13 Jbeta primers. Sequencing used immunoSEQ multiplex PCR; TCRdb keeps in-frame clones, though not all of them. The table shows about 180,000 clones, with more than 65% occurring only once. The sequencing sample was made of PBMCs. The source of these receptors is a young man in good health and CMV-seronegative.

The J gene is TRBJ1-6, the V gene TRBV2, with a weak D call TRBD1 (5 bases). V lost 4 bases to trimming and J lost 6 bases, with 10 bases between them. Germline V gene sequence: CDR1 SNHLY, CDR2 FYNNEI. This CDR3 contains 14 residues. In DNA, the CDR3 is TGTGCCAGCAGTGCCCGTAGGGGTAATTCACCCCTCCACTTT. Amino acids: CASSARRGNSPLHF.

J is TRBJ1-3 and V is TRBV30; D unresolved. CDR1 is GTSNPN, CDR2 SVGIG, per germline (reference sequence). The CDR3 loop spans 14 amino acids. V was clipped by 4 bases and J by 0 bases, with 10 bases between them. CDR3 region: CAWMQKSSGNTIYF. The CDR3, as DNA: TGTGCCTGGATGCAGAAAAGCTCTGGAAACACCATATATTTT.

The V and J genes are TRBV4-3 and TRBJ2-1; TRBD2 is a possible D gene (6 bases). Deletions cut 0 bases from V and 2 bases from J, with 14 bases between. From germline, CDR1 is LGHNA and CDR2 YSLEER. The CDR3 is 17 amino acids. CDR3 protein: CASSQEVRLATYNEQFF. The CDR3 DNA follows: TGCGCCAGCAGCCAAGAGGTGCGCCTAGCGACCTACAATGAGCAGTTCTTC.

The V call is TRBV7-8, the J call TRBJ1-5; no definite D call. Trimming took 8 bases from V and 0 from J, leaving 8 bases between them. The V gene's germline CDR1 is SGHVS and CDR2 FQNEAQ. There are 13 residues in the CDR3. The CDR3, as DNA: TGTGCCAGCGGGCCACATAGCAATCAGCCCCAGCATTTT. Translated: CASGPHSNQPQHF.

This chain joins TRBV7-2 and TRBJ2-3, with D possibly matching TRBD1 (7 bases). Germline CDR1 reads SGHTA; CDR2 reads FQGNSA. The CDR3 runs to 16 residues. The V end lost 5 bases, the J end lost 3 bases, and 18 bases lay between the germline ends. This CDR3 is CASSRPRGVTTDTQYF. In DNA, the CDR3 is TGTGCCAGCAGCCGCCCCAGGGGGGTGACAACAGATACGCAGTATTTT. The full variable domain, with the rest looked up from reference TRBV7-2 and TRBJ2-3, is GAGVSQSPSNKVTEKGKDVELRCDPISGHTALYWYRQSLGQGLEFLIYFQGNSAPDKSGLPSDRFSAERTGGSVSTLTIQRTQQEDSAVYLCASSRPRGVTTDTQYFGPGTRLTVL.

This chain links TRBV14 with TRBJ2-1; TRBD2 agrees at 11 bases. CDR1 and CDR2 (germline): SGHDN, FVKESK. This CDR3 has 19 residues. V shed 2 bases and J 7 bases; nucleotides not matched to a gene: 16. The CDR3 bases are TGTGCCAGCAGCCAATTATTAGCGGGAGGGCCGTCAGGTCGGAATGAGCAGTTCTTC. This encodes CASSQLLAGGPSGRNEQFF.

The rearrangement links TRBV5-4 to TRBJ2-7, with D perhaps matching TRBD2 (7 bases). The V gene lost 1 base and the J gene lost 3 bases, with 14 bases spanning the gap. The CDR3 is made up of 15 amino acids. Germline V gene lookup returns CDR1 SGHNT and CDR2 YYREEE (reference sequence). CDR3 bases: TGTGCCAGCAGCTTGAGGGGGGGACACAACTACGAGCAGTACTTC. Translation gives CASSLRGGHNYEQYF.

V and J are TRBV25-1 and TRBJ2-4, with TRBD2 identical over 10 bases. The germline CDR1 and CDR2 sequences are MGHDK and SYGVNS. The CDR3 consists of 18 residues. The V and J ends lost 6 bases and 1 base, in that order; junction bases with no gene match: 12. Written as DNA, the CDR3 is TGTGCCAGCAGCGGCCTAGCGGGAGAAACGGTTGCCAAAAACATTCAGTACTTC. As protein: CASSGLAGETVAKNIQYF.

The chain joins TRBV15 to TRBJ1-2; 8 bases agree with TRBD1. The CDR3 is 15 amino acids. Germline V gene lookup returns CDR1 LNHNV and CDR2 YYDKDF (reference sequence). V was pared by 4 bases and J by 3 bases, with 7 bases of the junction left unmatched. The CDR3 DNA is TGTGCCACCAGCATTAAGTTGGGACAGGACTATGGCTACACCTTC. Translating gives CATSIKLGQDYGYTF.

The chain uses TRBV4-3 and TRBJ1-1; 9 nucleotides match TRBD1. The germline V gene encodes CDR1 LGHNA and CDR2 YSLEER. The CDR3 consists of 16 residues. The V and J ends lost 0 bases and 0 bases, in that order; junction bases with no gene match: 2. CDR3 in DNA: TGCGCCAGCAGCCAAGATAGGGACAGGGTGAACACTGAAGCTTTCTTT. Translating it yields CASSQDRDRVNTEAFF.

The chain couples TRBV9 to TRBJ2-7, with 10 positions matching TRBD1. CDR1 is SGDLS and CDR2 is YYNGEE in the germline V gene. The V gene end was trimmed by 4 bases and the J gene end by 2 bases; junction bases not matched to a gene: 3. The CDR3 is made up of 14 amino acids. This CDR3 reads CASSMGTGAYEQYF. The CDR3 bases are TGTGCCAGCAGCATGGGGACAGGGGCCTACGAGCAGTACTTC.